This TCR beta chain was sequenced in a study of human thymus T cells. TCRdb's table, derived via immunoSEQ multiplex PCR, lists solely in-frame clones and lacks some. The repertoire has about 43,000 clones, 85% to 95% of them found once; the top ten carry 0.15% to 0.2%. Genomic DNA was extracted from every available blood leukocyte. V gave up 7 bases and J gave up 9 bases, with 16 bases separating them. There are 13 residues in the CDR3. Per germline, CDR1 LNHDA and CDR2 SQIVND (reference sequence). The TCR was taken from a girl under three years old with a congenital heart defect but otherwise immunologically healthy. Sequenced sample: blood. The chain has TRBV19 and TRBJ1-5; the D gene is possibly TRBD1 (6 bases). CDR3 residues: CASTTRGIRPQHF. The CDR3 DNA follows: TGTGCCAGTACCACCAGGGGAATCCGGCCCCAGCATTTT.